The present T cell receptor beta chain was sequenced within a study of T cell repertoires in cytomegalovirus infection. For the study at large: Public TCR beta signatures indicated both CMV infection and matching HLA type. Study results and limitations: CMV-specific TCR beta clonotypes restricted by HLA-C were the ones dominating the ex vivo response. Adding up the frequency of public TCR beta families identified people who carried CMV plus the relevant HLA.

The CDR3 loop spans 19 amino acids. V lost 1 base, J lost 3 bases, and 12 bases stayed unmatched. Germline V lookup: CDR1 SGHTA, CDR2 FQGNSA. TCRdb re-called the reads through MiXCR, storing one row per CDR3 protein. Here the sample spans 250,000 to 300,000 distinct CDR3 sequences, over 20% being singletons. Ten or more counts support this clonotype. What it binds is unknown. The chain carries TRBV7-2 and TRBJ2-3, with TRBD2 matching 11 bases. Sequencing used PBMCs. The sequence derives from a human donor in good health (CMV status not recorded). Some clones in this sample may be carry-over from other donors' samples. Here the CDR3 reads CASSLGLAGGNWRTDTQYF. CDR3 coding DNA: TGTGCCAGCAGCTTAGGGCTAGCGGGAGGTAATTGGAGAACAGATACGCAGTATTTT.